This TCR beta chain stems from a study of CD8 T cells in ankylosing spondylitis. Overall study results and limits: The authors found the disease-linked clones to be CD8+ and relatively rare in peripheral blood. Disease-linked clones reportedly concentrated significantly in matched ankylosing spondylitis synovial fluid. About 8 highly homologous variants made up a TCR beta motif, and this motif appeared characteristic of ankylosing spondylitis blood.

Germline V gives CDR1 SGHVS, CDR2 FQNEAQ. The CDR3 runs 13 residues. V was cut by 4 bases and J by 5 bases, with 11 bases left in between. The TCR beta libraries were generated through quantitative 5'-RACE incorporating molecular barcodes. TCRdb analysed the 5' RACE reads with MiXCR anew, one entry per CDR3 protein. The sample includes 470,000 or so distinct CDR3 sequences, roughly 26% seen only once; the top ten take roughly 0.9%. About this clonotype: Its specificity is unknown.

The sequencing input was blood, either unsorted or a sorted T cell fraction (not recorded which). The chain carries TRBV7-8 and TRBJ1-2; D might be TRBD1 (6 bases). This sequence originates from a male donor with ankylosing spondylitis. CDR3 nucleotide sequence: TGTGCCAGCAGCTCGGAGACAGGATATGGCTACACCTTC. Its translation: CASSSETGYGYTF.